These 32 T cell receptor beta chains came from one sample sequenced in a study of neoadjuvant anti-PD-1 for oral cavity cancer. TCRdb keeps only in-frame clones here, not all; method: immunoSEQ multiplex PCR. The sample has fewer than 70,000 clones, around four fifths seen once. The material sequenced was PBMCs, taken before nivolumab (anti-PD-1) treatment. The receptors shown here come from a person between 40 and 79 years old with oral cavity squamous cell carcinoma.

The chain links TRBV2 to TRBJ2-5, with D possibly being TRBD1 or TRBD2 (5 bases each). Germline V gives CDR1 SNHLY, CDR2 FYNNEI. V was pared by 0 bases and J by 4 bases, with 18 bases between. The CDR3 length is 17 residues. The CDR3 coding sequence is TGTGCCAGCAGTGAAGCGCTTCTAGGGGTGGGGAGAGAGACCCAGTACTTC. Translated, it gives CASSEALLGVGRETQYF.

DNA of the CDR3: TGTGCCAGTAGTATGGTGCGGGACAGACCGAACACTGAAGCTTTCTTT. Translated, it gives CASSMVRDRPNTEAFF. V gene TRBV19 combines with J gene TRBJ1-1; 7 bases fit TRBD1. CDR3 length: 16 amino acids. Trimming cost V 3 bases and J 1 base; bases outside gene matches: 8. Germline loops: CDR1 LNHDA, CDR2 SQIVND (reference sequence).

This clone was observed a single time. CDR3 protein: CASSLDRYNSPLHF. The CDR3, as DNA: TGTGCCAGCAGCTTAGACAGATATAATTCACCCCTCCACTTT. The J gene is TRBJ1-6, the V gene TRBV5-4; maybe TRBD1 (5 bases). The V gene lost 2 bases and the J gene lost 4 bases, with 7 bases spanning the gap. The CDR3 contains 14 residues. Germline V gene sequence: CDR1 SGHNT, CDR2 YYREEE (reference sequence).

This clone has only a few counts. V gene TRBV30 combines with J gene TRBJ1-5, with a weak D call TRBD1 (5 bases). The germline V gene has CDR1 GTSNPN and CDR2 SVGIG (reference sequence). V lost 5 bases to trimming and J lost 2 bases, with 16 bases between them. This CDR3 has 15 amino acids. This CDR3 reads CAWGGGLGGNQPQHF. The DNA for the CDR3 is TGTGCCTGGGGCGGGGGTCTAGGGGGCAATCAGCCCCAGCATTTT.

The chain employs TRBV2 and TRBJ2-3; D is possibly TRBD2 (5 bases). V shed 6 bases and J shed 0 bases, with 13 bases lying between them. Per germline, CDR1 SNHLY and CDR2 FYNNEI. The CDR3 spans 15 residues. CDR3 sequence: CASSDGVVSTDTQYF. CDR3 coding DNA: TGTGCCAGCAGCGACGGGGTGGTCAGCACAGATACGCAGTATTTT. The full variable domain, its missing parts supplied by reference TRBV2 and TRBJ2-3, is EPEVTQTPSHQVTQMGQEVILRCVPISNHLYFYWYRQILGQKVEFLVSFYNNEISEKSEIFDDQFSVERPDGSNFTLKIRSTKLEDSAMYFCASSDGVVSTDTQYFGPGTRLTVL.

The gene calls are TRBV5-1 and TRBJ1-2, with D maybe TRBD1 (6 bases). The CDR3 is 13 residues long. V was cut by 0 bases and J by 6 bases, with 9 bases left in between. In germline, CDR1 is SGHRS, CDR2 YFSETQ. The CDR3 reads CASSLVGGDGYTF. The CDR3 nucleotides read TGCGCCAGCAGCTTGGTGGGGGGCGATGGCTACACCTTC.

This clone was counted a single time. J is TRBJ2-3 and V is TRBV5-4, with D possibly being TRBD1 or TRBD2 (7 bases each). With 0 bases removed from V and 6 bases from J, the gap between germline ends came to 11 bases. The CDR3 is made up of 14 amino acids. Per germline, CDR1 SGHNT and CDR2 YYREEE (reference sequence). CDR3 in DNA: TGTGCCAGCAGCTTGGACAGGGGAGGGGATACGCAGTATTTT. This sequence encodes CASSLDRGGDTQYF.

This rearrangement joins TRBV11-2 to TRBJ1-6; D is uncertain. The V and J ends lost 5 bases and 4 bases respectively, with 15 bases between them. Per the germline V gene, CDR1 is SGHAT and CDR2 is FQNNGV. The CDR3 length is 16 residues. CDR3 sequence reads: CASSPEASNYNSPLHF. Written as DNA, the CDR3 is TGTGCCAGCAGCCCCGAGGCCTCAAATTATAATTCACCCCTCCACTTT.

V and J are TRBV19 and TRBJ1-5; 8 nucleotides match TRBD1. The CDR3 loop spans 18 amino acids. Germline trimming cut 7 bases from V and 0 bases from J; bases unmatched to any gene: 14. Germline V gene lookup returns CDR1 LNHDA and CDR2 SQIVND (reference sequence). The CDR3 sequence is CASNSRGQGTDSNQPQHF. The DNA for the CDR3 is TGTGCCAGTAACTCACGCGGACAGGGAACCGATAGCAATCAGCCCCAGCATTTT.

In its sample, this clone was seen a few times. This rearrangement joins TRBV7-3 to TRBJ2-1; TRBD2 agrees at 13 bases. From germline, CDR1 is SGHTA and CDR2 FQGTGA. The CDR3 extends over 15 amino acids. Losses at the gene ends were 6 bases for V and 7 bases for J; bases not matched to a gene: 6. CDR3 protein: CASRKTSGRWNEQFF. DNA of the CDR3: TGTGCCAGCAGGAAGACTAGCGGGAGGTGGAATGAGCAGTTCTTC.

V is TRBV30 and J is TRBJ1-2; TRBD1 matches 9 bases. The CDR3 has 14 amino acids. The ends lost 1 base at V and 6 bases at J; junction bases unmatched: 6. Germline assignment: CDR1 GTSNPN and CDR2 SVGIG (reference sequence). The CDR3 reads CAWSGTGGRNGYTF. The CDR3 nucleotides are TGTGCCTGGAGTGGAACAGGGGGCAGAAATGGCTACACCTTC.

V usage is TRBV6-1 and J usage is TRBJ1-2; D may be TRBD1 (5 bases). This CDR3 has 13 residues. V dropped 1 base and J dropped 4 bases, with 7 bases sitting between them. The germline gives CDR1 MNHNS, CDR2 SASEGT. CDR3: CASSEGGFYGYTF. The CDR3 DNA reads TGTGCCAGCAGTGAAGGGGGCTTCTATGGCTACACCTTC.

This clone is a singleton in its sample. The CDR3 is CASGPTGVEKLFF. The CDR3 DNA follows: TGCGCCAGCGGCCCGACAGGAGTTGAAAAACTGTTTTTT. This chain connects TRBV5-1 to TRBJ1-4; D may be TRBD1 (6 bases). The V end lost 7 bases, the J end lost 7 bases, and 14 bases lay between the germline ends. The CDR3 is made up of 13 amino acids. Germline V gene lookup returns CDR1 SGHRS and CDR2 YFSETQ.

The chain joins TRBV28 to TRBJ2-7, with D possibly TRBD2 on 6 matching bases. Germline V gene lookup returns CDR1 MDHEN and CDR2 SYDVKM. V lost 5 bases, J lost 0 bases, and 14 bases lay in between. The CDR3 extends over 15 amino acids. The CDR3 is CASSTPGTFSYEQYF. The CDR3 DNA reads TGTGCCAGCAGTACCCCCGGGACTTTCTCCTACGAGCAGTACTTC.

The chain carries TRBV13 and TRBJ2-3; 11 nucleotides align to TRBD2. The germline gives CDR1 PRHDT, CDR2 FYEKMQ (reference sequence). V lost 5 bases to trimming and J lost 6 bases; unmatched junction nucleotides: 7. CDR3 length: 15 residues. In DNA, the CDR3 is TGTGCCAGCAGCGTTAGCGGGGGGGTCAAGGATACGCAGTATTTT. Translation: CASSVSGGVKDTQYF.

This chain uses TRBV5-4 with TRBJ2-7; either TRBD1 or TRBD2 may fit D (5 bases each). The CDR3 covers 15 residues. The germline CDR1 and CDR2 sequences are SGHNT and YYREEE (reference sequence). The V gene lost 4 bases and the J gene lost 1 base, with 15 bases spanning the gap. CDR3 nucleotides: TGTGCCAGCAGCCACCCCGGGACCCTGTCCTACGAGCAGTACTTC. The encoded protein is CASSHPGTLSYEQYF.

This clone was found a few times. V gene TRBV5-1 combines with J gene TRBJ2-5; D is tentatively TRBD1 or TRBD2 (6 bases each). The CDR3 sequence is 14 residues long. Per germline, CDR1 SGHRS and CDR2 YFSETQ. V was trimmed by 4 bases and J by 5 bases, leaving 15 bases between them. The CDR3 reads CASSPGGWGETQYF. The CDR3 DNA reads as TGCGCCAGCAGCCCCGGGGGCTGGGGGGAGACCCAGTACTTC.

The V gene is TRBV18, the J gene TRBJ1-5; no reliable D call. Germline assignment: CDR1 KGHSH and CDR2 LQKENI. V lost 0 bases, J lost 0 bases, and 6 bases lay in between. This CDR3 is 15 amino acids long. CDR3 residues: CASSPPRISNQPQHF. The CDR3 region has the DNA TGTGCCAGCTCACCACCCAGGATTAGCAATCAGCCCCAGCATTTT.

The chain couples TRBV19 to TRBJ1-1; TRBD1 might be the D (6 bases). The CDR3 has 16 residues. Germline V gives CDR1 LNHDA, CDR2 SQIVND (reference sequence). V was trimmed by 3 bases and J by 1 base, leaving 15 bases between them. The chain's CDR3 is CASSIYREGSNTEAFF. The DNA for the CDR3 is TGTGCCAGTAGTATTTACAGGGAGGGATCGAACACTGAAGCTTTCTTT.

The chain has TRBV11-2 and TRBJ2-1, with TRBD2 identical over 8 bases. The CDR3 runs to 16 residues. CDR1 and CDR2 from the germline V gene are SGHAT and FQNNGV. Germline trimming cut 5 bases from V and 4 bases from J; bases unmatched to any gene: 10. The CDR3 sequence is CASSQAGTRGYNEQFF. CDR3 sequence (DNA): TGTGCCAGCAGCCAAGCCGGGACTAGGGGGTACAATGAGCAGTTCTTC.

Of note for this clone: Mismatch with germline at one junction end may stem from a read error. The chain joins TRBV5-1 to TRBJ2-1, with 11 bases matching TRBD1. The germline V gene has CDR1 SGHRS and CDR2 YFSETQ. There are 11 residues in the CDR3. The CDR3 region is CASSLGQGAIF. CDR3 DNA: TGCGCCAGCAGCTTAGGACAGGGGGCCATCTTC.

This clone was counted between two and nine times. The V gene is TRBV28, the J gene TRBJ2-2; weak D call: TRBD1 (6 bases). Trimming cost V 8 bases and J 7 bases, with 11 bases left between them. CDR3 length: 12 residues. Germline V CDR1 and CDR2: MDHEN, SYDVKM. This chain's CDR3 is CASVSGVGELFF. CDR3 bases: TGTGCCAGCGTCTCAGGGGTCGGGGAGCTGTTTTTT.

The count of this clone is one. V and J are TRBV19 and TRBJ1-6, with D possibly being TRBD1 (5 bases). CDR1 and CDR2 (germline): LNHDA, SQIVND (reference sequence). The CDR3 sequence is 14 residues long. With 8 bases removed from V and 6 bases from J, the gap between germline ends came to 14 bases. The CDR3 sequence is CASRGAAINSPLHF. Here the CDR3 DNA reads TGTGCCAGTCGAGGGGCAGCCATTAATTCACCCCTCCACTTT.

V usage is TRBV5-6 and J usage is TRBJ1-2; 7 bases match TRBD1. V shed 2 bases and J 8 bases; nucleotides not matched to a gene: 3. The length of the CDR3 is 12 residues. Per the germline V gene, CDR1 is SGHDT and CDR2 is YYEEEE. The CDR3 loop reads CASSFDRDGYTF. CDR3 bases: TGTGCCAGCAGCTTTGACAGGGACGGCTACACCTTC. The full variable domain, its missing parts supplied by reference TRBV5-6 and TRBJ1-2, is DAGVTQSPTHLIKTRGQQVTLRCSPKSGHDTVSWYQQALGQGPQFIFQYYEEEERQRGNFPDRFSGHQFPNYSSELNVNALLLGDSALYLCASSFDRDGYTFGSGTRLTVV.

CDR3 sequence (DNA): TGTGCCACCAGCAGAGATCTAGAGACAGGTGACTACGAGCAGTACTTC. It translates to CATSRDLETGDYEQYF. The gene calls are TRBV15 and TRBJ2-7; tentative D call: TRBD1 (6 bases). Trimming removed 0 bases from V and 3 bases from J, with 15 bases in between. This CDR3 has 16 amino acids. CDR1 is LNHNV, CDR2 YYDKDF, per germline (reference sequence). Full variable domain (rest looked up from reference TRBV15 and TRBJ2-7): DAMVIQNPRYQVTQFGKPVTLSCSQTLNHNVMYWYQQKSSQAPKLLFHYYDKDFNNEADTPDNFQSRRPNTSFCFLDIRSPGLGDTAMYLCATSRDLETGDYEQYFGPGTRLTVT.

For the CDR3, the DNA is TGCAGCGGTGCTCCCCCTAGCAATCAGCCCCAGCATTTT. Its translation is CSGAPPSNQPQHF. The chain joins TRBV29-1 to TRBJ1-5; D ambiguous. Germline CDR1 reads SQVTM; CDR2 reads ANQGSEA. Trimming removed 7 bases at V and 0 bases at J, with 10 bases between. The CDR3 length is 13 residues. Based on the CDR3 plus reference TRBV29-1 and TRBJ1-5, the full variable domain is SAVISQKPSRDICQRGTSLTIQCQVDSQVTMMFWYRQQPGQSLTLIATANQGSEATYESGFVIDKFPISRPNLTFSTLTVSNMSPEDSSIYLCSGAPPSNQPQHFGDGTRLSIL.

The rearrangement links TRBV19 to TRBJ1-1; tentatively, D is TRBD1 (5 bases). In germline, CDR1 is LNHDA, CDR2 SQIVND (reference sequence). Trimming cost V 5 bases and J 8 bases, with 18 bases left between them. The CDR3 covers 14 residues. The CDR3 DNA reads TGTGCCAGTAGTCCCACAGGTCCCGGGAGAGAAGCTTTCTTT. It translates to CASSPTGPGREAFF.

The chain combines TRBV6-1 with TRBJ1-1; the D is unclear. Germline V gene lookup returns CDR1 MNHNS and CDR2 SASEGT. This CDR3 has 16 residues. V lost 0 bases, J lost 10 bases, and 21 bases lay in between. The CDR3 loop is CASSEATKVVGRVAFF. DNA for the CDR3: TGTGCCAGCAGTGAAGCGACCAAGGTAGTAGGGAGGGTAGCTTTCTTT.

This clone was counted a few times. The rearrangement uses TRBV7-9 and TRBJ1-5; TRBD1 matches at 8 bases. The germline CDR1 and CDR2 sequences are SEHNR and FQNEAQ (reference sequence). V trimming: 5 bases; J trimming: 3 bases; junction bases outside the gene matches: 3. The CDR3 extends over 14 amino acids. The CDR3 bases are TGTGCCAGCAGCCCGGACAGGGACAATCAGCCCCAGCATTTT. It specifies CASSPDRDNQPQHF.

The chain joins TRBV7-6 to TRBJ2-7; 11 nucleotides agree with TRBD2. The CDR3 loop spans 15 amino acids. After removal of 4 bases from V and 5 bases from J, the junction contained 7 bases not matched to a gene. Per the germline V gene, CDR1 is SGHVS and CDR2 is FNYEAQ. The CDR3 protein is CASSWGGTSGDEQYF. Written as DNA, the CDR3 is TGTGCCAGCAGCTGGGGGGGGACTAGCGGCGACGAGCAGTACTTC. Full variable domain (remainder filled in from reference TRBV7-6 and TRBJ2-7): GAGVSQSPRYKVTKRGQDVALRCDPISGHVSLYWYRQALGQGPEFLTYFNYEAQQDKSGLPNDRFSAERPEGSISTLTIQRTEQRDSAMYRCASSWGGTSGDEQYFGPGTRLTVT.

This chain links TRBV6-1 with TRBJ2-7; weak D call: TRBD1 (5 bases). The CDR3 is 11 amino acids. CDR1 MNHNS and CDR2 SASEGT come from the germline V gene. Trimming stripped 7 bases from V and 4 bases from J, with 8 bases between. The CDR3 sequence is CASTQGYEQYF. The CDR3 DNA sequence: TGTGCCAGCACCCAGGGATACGAGCAGTACTTC.

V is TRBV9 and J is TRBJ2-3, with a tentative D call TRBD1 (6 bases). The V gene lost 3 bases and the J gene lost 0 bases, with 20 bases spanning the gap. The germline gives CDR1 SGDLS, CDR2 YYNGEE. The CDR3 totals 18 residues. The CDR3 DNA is TGTGCCAGCAGCGCCTCCTCTTCGACAGGCGGGAGCACAGATACGCAGTATTTT. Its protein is CASSASSSTGGSTDTQYF.